This entry concerns a single T cell receptor (beta chain). Its antigen remains unidentified. TCRdb re-called the 5' RACE reads and shows each CDR3 protein once, DNA omitted. The clone table shows around 550,000 distinct CDR3 sequences, with the ten largest holding 3% to 4.5%. The V gene's germline CDR1 is LGHNA and CDR2 YNFKEQ. CDR3 length equals 18 residues. The record originates from a study of T cells expressing NK-cell markers. About the research overall: Sorted CD3+CD56+NKG2C+, CD3+CD56+NKG2C- and CD3+CD56-NKG2C+ T cells supplied TCR beta repertoires.

Findings and limits, study-wide: CD8+ T cells in 5 to 7 donors included dominant NKG2C+ clonotypes at 1.0-7.0%. There were four donors in whom these clonotypes also led the CD3+CD56-NKG2C+ fraction. HCMV specificity was not established for the expanded NKG2C+ T cell clones.

The chain combines TRBV4-2 with TRBJ2-2; TCRdb indicates TRBD1, and absent DNA this call remains unverified. Sample: blood T cells: a sorted CD56 or NKG2C T cell subset, CD4+ or CD8+ T cells, or bulk PBMC T cells (not recorded which). This TCR was sampled from a man between 18 and 35 years old in good health. The CDR3 loop is CASSQASGTGADTGELFF.